The text below deals with one TCR beta chain. Trimming shortened V by 4 bases and J by 2 bases, and 13 bases separated the two germline ends. CDR1 is SGHRS, CDR2 YFSETQ, per germline. The CDR3 totals 14 residues. These data belong to a study of control samples from healthy donors and cancer patients. Clones were read by immunoSEQ multiplex PCR, and TCRdb kept only the in-frame ones, dropping some. Of 110,000 to 150,000 clones listed, 89% are singletons. The sequencing sample was made of blood. This sequence joins TRBV5-1 and TRBJ2-7, with D possibly matching TRBD2 (6 bases). The receptor was derived from a man aged 25-40 years in good health. The chain's CDR3 is CASSPQRVPYEQYF. CDR3 bases: TGCGCCAGCAGCCCGCAGCGGGTTCCCTACGAGCAGTACTTC.